This T cell receptor beta chain was recorded in a study of blood T cells in healthy people across ages (dated by TCRdb to about 2015). Describing the broader study: In model experiments, template switching captured about one uniquely barcoded TCR beta cDNA molecule for every two T cells. Using deep sequencing normalized with unique cDNA molecular identifiers, the study measured how TCR beta repertoire diversity changes with age. Donors were grouped into four age groups: young (average approximately 15 years), middle-aged (39), aged (roughly 67) and long-lived (82). To avoid experimental bias, donors of different ages were randomly spread across the sequencing lanes. Two additional independent replicas of 1 million unique cDNA reads from the same blood draw were analyzed for two donors (one aged 18 to 30 and one aged 80 or older). Paper-wide results and their limitations: Observed TCR beta diversity correlated strongly with the percentage of naive T cells measured by flow cytometry. Bulk unsorted PBMC profiling prevented conclusive comparison of naive and antigen-experienced compartments. As age increased, observed TCR beta diversity per million T cells dropped in a roughly linear way, and a significant reduction was already evident by age 40. Compared with the aged group, the long-lived group had more naive CD4+ T cells, fewer expanded clones and increased TCR diversity, a pattern suggesting age selection. Because the CMV infection status of the donors was unknown, age-related changes in expanded clonotypes may potentially have been confounded. Estimates of total diversity based on one million sequenced T cells were regarded as lower bounds and as underestimates.

The CDR3 contains 16 residues when both ends are counted. The read is trimmed to its CDR3 DNA, 48 bases read in frame from base 1. From the germline V gene (reference sequence), CDR1 is LGHDT and CDR2 is YNNKEL. Compared with germline, V lacks 6 bases and J lacks 1 base; bases without a gene match: 10. The receptor library was made with 5' RACE. These reads were obtained on an Illumina HiSeq 2500. A second about 7 to 11 cycle PCR used a sample-barcoded 5' primer and a J-beta primer mix. Each TCR beta cDNA molecule received a unique molecular identifier from a template-switch 5' adaptor carrying 12 random nucleotides. At least 3 million CDR3-containing paired-end reads were obtained from each sample. All of the RNA was converted into first-strand cDNA using the Mint cDNA synthesis kit, with a TRBC-specific oligonucleotide serving as the primer. Following uracil-DNA glycosylase treatment, a first 18-cycle PCR with universal primers M1SS and BC2_uni_R was performed on all cDNA. Per the source publication's procedure: Normalization of each sample was performed by random selection of 1 million high-quality reads, each carrying a distinct molecular identifier. Reads sharing molecular identifiers were discarded rather than binned into consensus sequences. MiTCR, run with a Q25 quality threshold and the strictest error-elimination algorithm, handled CDR3 identification, clonotype clustering and error correction. A nonparametric unseen species model with Euler transformation was used to estimate a lower bound on total TCR beta diversity. TCRdb redid the processing of the public reads, applying fastp at Q25 and MiXCR, and retained in-frame beta chains. CDR3 protein sequences are deduplicated, and each keeps its most common genes and DNA. TCRdb's processing, not the authors' own work, is the source of the V and J calls. The sample table holds about 650,000 distinct CDR3 sequences, of which 32% were seen once. The top ten clonotypes cover less than 20% of the sample.

Systemically healthy Caucasian individuals from Russia, approximately 39 in total and aged roughly 6 to 100 years, were included as donors. Approximately 9.7 milliliters of peripheral blood were drawn from each donor into EDTA-treated Vacutainer tubes. Ficoll-Paque density-gradient centrifugation was used to isolate PBMCs, with at least 7 million per sample. Total RNA was extracted from PBMCs with Trizol reagent, with at least 5.5 micrograms obtained per sample. Naive CD45RAhigh/CD27high T cell percentages were measured by flow cytometry on a PBMC aliquot from every donor. With respect to this clonotype: What antigen it recognizes has not been identified. A much larger clone lies a single base off, so this may be a read error. As the CDR3 is not closed by the conserved phenylalanine or tryptophan, this likely results from a read error.

Sequenced sample: blood. The chain is assembled from TRBV3-1 and TRBJ2-7; 9 bases in the junction line up with TRBD1. This clonotype was sampled from a woman aged 80 or over in good health. Donor details come from another sample of the same person, matched by shared clones. The base sequence is TGTGCCAGCAGGACGGGACAGGGATCCCCATCCTACGAGCAGTACTGC. Translated, it reads CASRTGQGSPSYEQYC.